Described below is a single TCR beta chain sequence and its context. Antigen specificity is unknown. This entry comes from a study of cytomegalovirus exposure and HLA in healthy donors. At the level of the study: HLA-typed donors contributed 65 million to 95 million unique TCRs, which were held in an early data release.

This CDR3 is 12 amino acids long. CDR1 LNHDA and CDR2 SQIVND come from the germline V gene (reference sequence). V shed 5 bases and J shed 5 bases, with 7 bases lying between them. The primer mix had 60 Vbeta and 13 Jbeta primers. Assay used: immunoSEQ multiplex PCR; TCRdb lists only in-frame clones, some missing. This sample has approximately 160,000 clones, with more than 70% found just once. General study points: Further analysis was carried out later, and it showed several of the most significant clusters appearing linked to common viral pathogens. A missense DCLRE1C variant was associated with V- and J-gene trimming of TCR beta chains in a later analysis, and an independent cohort replicated the association. The investigators catalogued 150 to 200 TCR beta chains as cytomegalovirus-associated.

This sequence originates from a male donor in good health and CMV-seronegative. This rearrangement joins TRBV19 to TRBJ2-1; the D is unclear. Sequenced: PBMCs. CDR3 coding DNA: TGTGCCAGTAGTGCAGTTCACAATGAGCAGTTCTTC. Amino acid sequence: CASSAVHNEQFF.